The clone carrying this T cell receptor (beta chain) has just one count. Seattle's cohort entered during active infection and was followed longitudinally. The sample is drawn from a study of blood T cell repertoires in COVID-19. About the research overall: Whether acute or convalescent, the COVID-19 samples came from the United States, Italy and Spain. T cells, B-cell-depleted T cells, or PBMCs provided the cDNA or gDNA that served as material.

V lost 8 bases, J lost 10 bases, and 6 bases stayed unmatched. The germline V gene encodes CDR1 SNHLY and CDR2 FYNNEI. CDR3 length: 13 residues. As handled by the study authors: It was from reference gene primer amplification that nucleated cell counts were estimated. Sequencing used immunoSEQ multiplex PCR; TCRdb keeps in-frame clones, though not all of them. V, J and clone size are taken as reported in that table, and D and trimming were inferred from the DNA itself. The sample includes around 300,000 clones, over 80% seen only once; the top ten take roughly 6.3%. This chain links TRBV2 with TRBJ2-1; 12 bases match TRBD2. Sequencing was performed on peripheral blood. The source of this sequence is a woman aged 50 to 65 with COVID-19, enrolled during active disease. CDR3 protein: CASGLAGHQEQFF. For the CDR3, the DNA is TGTGCCAGCGGACTAGCGGGGCACCAGGAGCAGTTCTTC. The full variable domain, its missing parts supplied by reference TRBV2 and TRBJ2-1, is EPEVTQTPSHQVTQMGQEVILRCVPISNHLYFYWYRQILGQKVEFLVSFYNNEISEKSEIFDDQFSVERPDGSNFTLKIRSTKLEDSAMYFCASGLAGHQEQFFGPGTRLTVL.